This TCR beta chain was recovered during a study of blood T cells in healthy people across ages. Alongside a J-beta primer mix, a sample-barcoded 5' primer served in a second PCR lasting roughly 6 to 11 cycles. All cDNA molecules were each tagged by a template-switch adaptor with 12 random nucleotides. TCRdb redid the calling of the 5' RACE reads with MiXCR, one entry per CDR3 protein. In the table there are about 650,000 distinct CDR3 sequences, approximately 52% of which are singletons. With 4 bases removed from V and 1 base from J, the gap between germline ends came to 14 bases. The CDR3 runs to 15 residues. Study-level results: When set beside aged donors, long-lived donors presented more naive CD4+ cells and higher diversity.

PBMCs, at least 6.5 million per sample, were isolated. A word on this clonotype: The antigen is undetermined.

The V and J genes are TRBV12-3 or TRBV12-4 and TRBJ2-7; TRBD2 might be the D (5 bases). The TCR was taken from an elderly woman in good health. Specimen: blood. This CDR3 reads CASSSDGLGSYEQYF. The CDR3 DNA sequence: TGTGCCAGCAGTTCGGATGGACTGGGATCCTACGAGCAGTACTTC.